These 28 T cell receptor beta chains originate from one sample sequenced in a study of OX40 agonist ivuxolimab in advanced cancers. Repertoires were generated with immunoSEQ multiplex PCR, while TCRdb's copy carries only in-frame clones and drops some. The sample has 72,000 or so clones; 85% to 90% are singletons. The sequencing here drew on CD4+ or CD8+ T cells sorted from blood, taken in a trial of the OX40 agonist ivuxolimab. The receptors originated from an adult with an advanced solid tumor such as melanoma, head and neck, liver or kidney cancer.

The chain uses TRBV10-1 and TRBJ2-1, with 13 nucleotides matching TRBD2. From germline, CDR1 is WNHNN and CDR2 SYGVQD (reference sequence). The CDR3 has 15 amino acids. The trim removed 5 bases at V and 7 bases at J, leaving 5 bases unmatched. The DNA for the CDR3 is TGCGCCAGCAGTACTAGCGGGGGGGCAGGTAATGAGCAGTTCTTC. Translation gives CASSTSGGAGNEQFF.

This clone was counted only a few times. The chain recombines TRBV4-1 with TRBJ2-1; 7 bases fit TRBD2. With V trimmed by 4 bases and J by 7 bases, 1 base remained unmatched. The CDR3 extends over 12 amino acids. The germline CDR1 and CDR2 sequences are MGHRA and YSYEKL. CDR3 loop: CASSLGGNEQFF. Written as DNA, the CDR3 is TGCGCCAGCAGCCTGGGGGGGAATGAGCAGTTCTTC.

The chain couples TRBV7-3 to TRBJ1-1; no firm D call. The CDR3 is 13 amino acids. The V end was cut by 2 bases, the J end by 1 base, with 5 bases between. Germline values: CDR1 SGHTA, CDR2 FQGTGA. The CDR3 region has the DNA TGTGCCAGCAGCTTAGTCCAGAACACTGAAGCTTTCTTT. It is translated as CASSLVQNTEAFF. Drawing the rest from reference TRBV7-3 and TRBJ1-1, the complete variable domain is GAGVSQTPSNKVTEKGKYVELRCDPISGHTALYWYRQSLGQGPEFLIYFQGTGAADDSGLPNDRFFAVRPEGSVSTLKIQRTERGDSAVYLCASSLVQNTEAFFGQGTRLTVV.

The chain combines TRBV11-2 with TRBJ1-2; D remains unclear. Trimming took off 3 bases at V and 8 bases at J, with 13 bases between the two ends. The length of the CDR3 is 13 residues. Germline CDR1 SGHAT, CDR2 FQNNGV. The DNA for the CDR3 is TGTGCCAGCAGCTTTGGACTCCAGAAGGGCTACACCTTC. Its protein product is CASSFGLQKGYTF.

The chain uses TRBV6-6 and TRBJ2-5; no reliable D call. Per germline, CDR1 MNHNY and CDR2 SVGAGI (reference sequence). There are 9 residues in the CDR3. The V end lost 7 bases, the J end lost 6 bases, and 3 bases lay between the germline ends. The CDR3 loop reads CASKKTQYF. The CDR3, as DNA: TGTGCCAGCAAAAAGACCCAGTACTTC.

The genes are TRBV5-1 and TRBJ2-7; maybe TRBD1 (6 bases). The CDR3 contains 15 residues. V lost 4 bases and J 3 bases, leaving 17 bases between the germline ends. CDR1 is SGHRS, CDR2 YFSETQ, per germline. CDR3 nucleotide sequence: TGCGCCAGCAGCCCCGAACAGGGTTTTCACTACGAGCAGTACTTC. As protein: CASSPEQGFHYEQYF.

The chain employs TRBV5-4 and TRBJ2-5; possible D gene TRBD1, 5 bases. Trimming removed 4 bases at V and 5 bases at J, with 21 bases between. The CDR3 consists of 16 residues. Per the germline V gene, CDR1 is SGHNT and CDR2 is YYREEE (reference sequence). CDR3 sequence reads: CASSGWFGGADETQYF. DNA for the CDR3: TGTGCCAGCAGCGGGTGGTTCGGTGGGGCGGACGAGACCCAGTACTTC.

The chain couples TRBV9 to TRBJ2-7; 7 bases line up with TRBD1. The CDR3 extends over 16 amino acids. In germline, CDR1 is SGDLS, CDR2 YYNGEE. With 0 bases clipped from V and 1 base from J, the junction kept 7 bases outside the gene matches. DNA for the CDR3: TGTGCCAGCAGCGTAGATCAGGGGGACAGTTCCTACGAGCAGTACTTC. Its translation: CASSVDQGDSSYEQYF.

V gene TRBV28 combines with J gene TRBJ1-2; D remains ambiguous. Germline V gene sequence: CDR1 MDHEN, CDR2 SYDVKM. V was shortened by 5 bases and J by 3 bases, with 19 bases between the two germline ends. The CDR3 loop spans 16 amino acids. DNA of the CDR3: TGTGCCAGCAGTCGCATTGCCGGGGTCATGGACTATGGCTACACCTTC. Translation: CASSRIAGVMDYGYTF.

This clone occurred once. This chain uses TRBV5-1 with TRBJ2-7; 9 positions agree with TRBD2. The CDR3 contains 13 residues. The V gene end was trimmed by 5 bases and the J gene end by 3 bases; junction bases not matched to a gene: 3. Germline loops: CDR1 SGHRS, CDR2 YFSETQ. The CDR3, as DNA: TGCGCCAGCAGTACGACTAGCGGCTACGAGCAGTACTTC. Translated, it gives CASSTTSGYEQYF.

This clone has just a few counts. The gene calls are TRBV7-9 and TRBJ1-2, with D uncertain. Germline CDR1 reads SEHNR; CDR2 reads FQNEAQ (reference sequence). V lost 5 bases and J 10 bases, leaving 17 bases between the germline ends. The CDR3 loop spans 13 amino acids. CDR3 coding DNA: TGTGCCAGCAGCAAGGACCCACAACCTTACTACACCTTC. This codes for CASSKDPQPYYTF.

The chain employs TRBV7-2 and TRBJ2-1; D not certain. Deletions cut 8 bases from V and 6 bases from J, with 20 bases between. Germline V lookup: CDR1 SGHTA, CDR2 FQGNSA. The CDR3 has 15 amino acids. CDR3 amino acids: CASARRAGPLNEQFF. The CDR3 region has the DNA TGTGCCAGCGCTAGGCGAGCCGGACCCCTCAATGAGCAGTTCTTC.

Notes on this clone: One end of the junction varies from germline; a read error may be responsible. This chain's CDR3 is CASSLTRDRIETQYF. The CDR3 DNA follows: TGTGCTAGCAGCCTTACAAGGGATCGAATAGAGACCCAGTACTTC. The chain is built from TRBV7-7 and TRBJ2-5; D not certain. The germline V gene has CDR1 SSHAT and CDR2 FNYEAQ (reference sequence). The CDR3 extends over 15 amino acids.

The chain is built from TRBV29-1 and TRBJ1-6; TRBD1 is a possible D gene (5 bases). V was clipped by 5 bases and J by 0 bases, with 8 bases between them. This CDR3 is 14 amino acids long. The germline V gene encodes CDR1 SQVTM and CDR2 ANQGSEA. The CDR3 region has the DNA TGCAGCGTTTCAGGGAGCTCCTATAATTCACCCCTCCACTTT. Protein product: CSVSGSSYNSPLHF.

This clone has only one observation. The J gene is TRBJ2-7, the V gene TRBV7-3; TRBD2 might be the D (7 bases). CDR1 is SGHTA and CDR2 is FQGTGA in the germline V gene. V lost 2 bases and J 4 bases, leaving 15 bases between the germline ends. The CDR3 contains 15 residues. The CDR3 here is CASSLLGLGQYEQYF. In nucleotides, the CDR3 is TGTGCCAGCAGCTTACTAGGACTAGGACAGTACGAGCAGTACTTC.

This chain uses TRBV27 with TRBJ1-5; maybe TRBD1 (5 bases). Trimming shortened V by 2 bases and J by 3 bases, and 11 bases separated the two germline ends. Germline V gives CDR1 MNHEY, CDR2 SMNVEV (reference sequence). This CDR3 spans 15 amino acids. CDR3 nucleotide sequence: TGTGCCAGCAGTTTAGTTACAGGACACAATCAGCCCCAGCATTTT. This codes for CASSLVTGHNQPQHF.

This clone has just one count. This chain links TRBV5-1 with TRBJ2-3; perhaps TRBD1 as D (5 bases). Germline CDR1 SGHRS, CDR2 YFSETQ. The ends were cut back, 0 bases at V and 0 bases at J, with 8 bases in the middle. The CDR3 length is 15 residues. The CDR3 coding sequence is TGCGCCAGCAGCTTGGGCAGGGCTAGCACAGATACGCAGTATTTT. The encoded protein is CASSLGRASTDTQYF.

The V and J genes are TRBV6-6 and TRBJ2-2; 8 bases agree with TRBD1. Germline CDR1 MNHNY, CDR2 SVGAGI (reference sequence). With 6 bases clipped from V and 13 bases from J, the junction kept 10 bases outside the gene matches. The length of the CDR3 is 13 residues. This CDR3 reads CASSGRGLRVLFF. CDR3 nucleotides: TGTGCCAGCAGCGGCAGGGGGCTGAGGGTGCTGTTTTTT.

The chain couples TRBV10-3 to TRBJ1-1, with D possibly matching TRBD1 (6 bases). CDR3 length equals 15 residues. The germline V gene has CDR1 ENHRY and CDR2 SYGVKD. Trimming removed 7 bases from V and 1 base from J, with 16 bases in between. CDR3 sequence (DNA): TGTGCCATCACTCACGCGGACAGAGGGAACACTGAAGCTTTCTTT. It yields the protein CAITHADRGNTEAFF.

This clone was counted a single time. The V gene is TRBV6-1, the J gene TRBJ2-3; TRBD1 or TRBD2 may be the D gene (5 bases each). Germline lookup yields CDR1 MNHNS and CDR2 SASEGT. The length of the CDR3 is 15 residues. V lost 3 bases and J 0 bases, leaving 10 bases between the germline ends. For the CDR3, the DNA is TGTGCCAGCAGTGATGGGTGGGGGAGCACAGATACGCAGTATTTT. Translated, it gives CASSDGWGSTDTQYF.

This clone was detected a few times. The rearrangement joins TRBV6-6 to TRBJ1-5; perhaps TRBD1 as D (5 bases). Per germline, CDR1 MNHNY and CDR2 SVGAGI (reference sequence). The V and J ends lost 8 bases and 3 bases respectively, with 11 bases between them. The CDR3 has 13 amino acids. CDR3 coding DNA: TGTGCCAGCGAAAAGGGGCTCAATCAGCCCCAGCATTTT. It specifies CASEKGLNQPQHF.

The chain couples TRBV19 to TRBJ2-2, with D perhaps being TRBD1 or TRBD2 (6 bases each). V was pared by 6 bases and J by 4 bases, with 21 bases between. This CDR3 comprises 17 residues. From germline, CDR1 is LNHDA and CDR2 SQIVND (reference sequence). The CDR3 bases are TGTGCCAGTAGATTATCGCTCTGGGGGGCTGGCACCGGGGAGCTGTTTTTT. Its translation: CASRLSLWGAGTGELFF.

The rearrangement links TRBV25-1 to TRBJ2-2; 7 bases agree with TRBD2. Trimming at V came to 5 bases and at J to 3 bases, leaving 6 bases not matched to a gene. Per germline, CDR1 MGHDK and CDR2 SYGVNS. This CDR3 has 15 residues. Here the CDR3 DNA reads TGTGCCAGCAGTACCCTGGGGGGGTACACCGGGGAGCTGTTTTTT. As protein: CASSTLGGYTGELFF.

This sequence joins TRBV7-2 and TRBJ2-5; 8 bases align to TRBD2. Germline V lookup: CDR1 SGHTA, CDR2 FQGNSA. There are 16 residues in the CDR3. V was clipped by 5 bases and J by 0 bases; unmatched bases: 8. The CDR3 DNA reads as TGTGCCAGCAGCATTACTAGCGGACTCTACCAAGAGACCCAGTACTTC. Residues: CASSITSGLYQETQYF. Full variable domain (remainder filled in from reference TRBV7-2 and TRBJ2-5): GAGVSQSPSNKVTEKGKDVELRCDPISGHTALYWYRQSLGQGLEFLIYFQGNSAPDKSGLPSDRFSAERTGGSVSTLTIQRTQQEDSAVYLCASSITSGLYQETQYFGPGTRLLVL.

The chain couples TRBV5-1 to TRBJ2-5, with 11 positions matching TRBD1. Germline CDR1 is SGHRS and CDR2 is YFSETQ. V was pared by 3 bases and J by 5 bases, with 0 bases of the junction left unmatched. CDR3 length: 13 amino acids. The CDR3 sequence is CASSWTGGETQYF. Written as DNA, the CDR3 is TGCGCCAGCAGCTGGACAGGGGGCGAGACCCAGTACTTC.

The chain has TRBV5-1 and TRBJ1-4; tentatively, D is TRBD1 (6 bases). The CDR3 contains 15 residues. The V and J ends lost 0 bases and 6 bases respectively, with 12 bases between them. Germline V CDR1 and CDR2: SGHRS, YFSETQ. The CDR3 DNA follows: TGCGCCAGCAGCTTGGCCGGGGCAGGGGATGAAAAACTGTTTTTT. This sequence encodes CASSLAGAGDEKLFF.

The J gene is TRBJ2-2, the V gene TRBV9, with a possible D match to TRBD2 (6 bases). V lost 2 bases to trimming and J lost 4 bases, with 21 bases between them. Germline V lookup: CDR1 SGDLS, CDR2 YYNGEE. The CDR3 totals 18 residues. The CDR3 region has the DNA TGTGCCAGCAGCGTCGCCGCGGGGCAAAAGGGACGCACCGGGGAGCTGTTTTTT. It encodes CASSVAAGQKGRTGELFF.

The V gene is TRBV6-5, the J gene TRBJ2-7; D is uncertain. Per the germline V gene, CDR1 is MNHEY and CDR2 is SVGAGI. The ends were cut back, 5 bases at V and 7 bases at J, with 15 bases in the middle. The CDR3 has 13 residues. The CDR3 reads CASSPSILREQYF. The CDR3 nucleotides are TGTGCCAGCAGTCCCTCCATCCTTAGGGAGCAGTACTTC.